One and the same sample provided the 6 T cell receptor beta chains below, sequenced in a study of CXCR3-negative and CXCR3-positive naive CD8 T cells. UMI-labeled TRB cDNA libraries were prepared by 5' RACE. After re-calling the 5' RACE reads, TCRdb lists one entry per CDR3 protein, DNA absent. Its listing shows 120,000 or so distinct CDR3 sequences. No antigen is known for these receptors. Study conclusions and caveats: Hydrophobicity of TRB CDR3s was greater in CXCR3-positive naive cells than in CXCR3-negative naive cells.

Material for sequencing was naive CXCR3+ CD8+ T cells from blood. As to subset: CD45RO-CCR7+CD27+CD95- naive CD8+ T cells expressing CXCR3 (TNR3+). The receptors come from a human donor in good health. Some clones in this sample may be carry-over from other donors' samples.

The chain has TRBV27 and TRBJ2-1; TCRdb returns TRBD1, unconfirmable since there is no DNA. Germline loops: CDR1 MNHEY, CDR2 SMNVEV (reference sequence). The CDR3 contains 14 residues. This CDR3 reads CASTSGQGYNEQFF.

V usage is TRBV20-1 and J usage is TRBJ1-5; TCRdb's assignment of TRBD1 cannot be checked, as there is no DNA. CDR3 length: 13 amino acids. CDR1 is DFQATT, CDR2 SNEGSKA, per germline (reference sequence). CDR3 protein: CSASGQGHQPQHF.

The genes are TRBV4-3 and TRBJ2-3; TCRdb picks TRBD1, but there is no DNA to check that call. Germline V lookup: CDR1 LGHNA, CDR2 YSLEER. This CDR3 is built from 15 residues. The CDR3 loop is CASSQEGFGAWEQYF.

The chain joins TRBV29-1 to TRBJ2-7; the TRBD1 assignment by TCRdb is unverifiable without DNA. Germline assignment: CDR1 SQVTM and CDR2 ANQGSEA. The CDR3 length is 13 residues. This CDR3 is CSVQGGDLYEQYF.

This chain connects TRBV5-4 to TRBJ2-3; TCRdb designates TRBD1, a call that cannot be tested without DNA. CDR1 SGHNT and CDR2 YYREEE come from the germline V gene (reference sequence). The CDR3 runs to 16 residues. CDR3 protein: CASSLEGLPPADTQYF.

The CDR3 here is CASSQGQGLRNEQFF. The rearrangement joins TRBV6-5 to TRBJ2-1; TCRdb returns TRBD1, unconfirmable since there is no DNA. The CDR3 is 15 amino acids. Germline V gives CDR1 MNHEY, CDR2 SVGAGI.